The 30 T cell receptor beta chains reported below all come from one sample, sequenced in a study of neurological immune-mediated disorders. TCRdb recomputed calls from the 5' RACE reads with MiXCR, one row per CDR3 protein. The sample yields tens of thousands of distinct CDR3 sequences, about 10% seen once. Time point meaning: longitudinal time-point 1 (baseline). The sequencing input was PBMCs. Source of these receptors: a male donor with HTLV-1-associated myelopathy (HAM/TSP).

This clonotype has a count of ten or more. The J gene is TRBJ1-1, the V gene TRBV9; D not certain. The CDR3 is 15 amino acids. Germline CDR1 SGDLS, CDR2 YYNGEE. With 3 bases removed from V and 0 bases from J, the gap between germline ends came to 12 bases. This CDR3 is CASSAHNQMNTEAFF. DNA for the CDR3: TGTGCCAGCAGCGCCCACAATCAGATGAACACTGAAGCTTTCTTT.

There are many counts of this clonotype. The chain combines TRBV7-9 with TRBJ2-3; 8 bases fit TRBD1. The trim removed 5 bases at V and 8 bases at J, leaving 6 bases unmatched. Looked up from germline, CDR1 is SEHNR and CDR2 is FQNEAQ (reference sequence). The CDR3 is 13 residues long. The CDR3 is CASSPDREVTQYF. The CDR3 bases are TGTGCCAGCAGCCCGGACAGGGAGGTTACGCAGTATTTT.

This rearrangement joins TRBV7-2 to TRBJ1-4; 11 nucleotides match TRBD1. The CDR3 spans 15 residues. Germline trimming cut 2 bases from V and 7 bases from J; bases unmatched to any gene: 3. CDR1 and CDR2 (germline): SGHTA, FQGNSA. For the CDR3, the DNA is TGTGCCAGCAGCTTAAGGGGACAGGGGGTTGAAAAACTGTTTTTT. It encodes CASSLRGQGVEKLFF.

The V and J genes are TRBV7-6 and TRBJ2-5; D may be TRBD1 or TRBD2 (5 bases each). The CDR3 runs to 14 residues. Trimming pared 5 bases from V and 4 bases from J, leaving 14 bases between. Germline V CDR1 and CDR2: SGHVS, FNYEAQ. Here the CDR3 reads CASSLSPGRETQYF. In nucleotides, the CDR3 is TGTGCCAGCAGCCTTAGTCCGGGACGAGAGACCCAGTACTTC.

This clonotype showed up many times. The genes are TRBV5-1 and TRBJ1-2; TRBD1 might be the D (5 bases). V was pared by 4 bases and J by 5 bases, with 18 bases between. This CDR3 is built from 15 residues. From germline, CDR1 is SGHRS and CDR2 YFSETQ. CDR3 region: CASSPMGGVGYGYTF. For the CDR3, the DNA is TGCGCCAGCAGCCCCATGGGGGGTGTCGGGTATGGCTACACCTTC.

This clonotype was counted ten times or more. The chain employs TRBV5-1 and TRBJ1-6; no clear D. This CDR3 has 15 residues. V shed 0 bases and J shed 7 bases, with 11 bases lying between them. Germline V gene sequence: CDR1 SGHRS, CDR2 YFSETQ. The CDR3, as DNA: TGCGCCAGCAGCTTGGCCGCGTCGGCCAATTCACCCCTCCACTTT. Amino acid sequence: CASSLAASANSPLHF.

In its sample, this clonotype was seen many times. The rearrangement links TRBV14 to TRBJ1-1; D gene unclear. V was clipped by 2 bases and J by 5 bases, with 12 bases between them. The CDR3 loop spans 14 amino acids. Germline V gene sequence: CDR1 SGHDN, CDR2 FVKESK. CDR3 amino acids: CASSQLGLGTEAFF. As DNA, the CDR3 is TGTGCCAGCAGCCAACTCGGACTCGGGACTGAAGCTTTCTTT.

This clonotype was seen at least ten times. The V gene is TRBV5-5, the J gene TRBJ1-2, with D hard to call. This CDR3 has 14 amino acids. V was trimmed by 0 bases and J by 3 bases, leaving 9 bases between them. Germline V lookup: CDR1 SGHKS, CDR2 YYEKEE (reference sequence). The CDR3 reads CASSLDQPDYGYTF. The CDR3 DNA sequence: TGTGCCAGCAGCTTGGACCAACCCGACTATGGCTACACCTTC. The full variable domain, with the rest looked up from reference TRBV5-5 and TRBJ1-2, is DAGVTQSPTHLIKTRGQQVTLRCSPISGHKSVSWYQQVLGQGPQFIFQYYEKEERGRGNFPDRFSARQFPNYSSELNVNALLLGDSALYLCASSLDQPDYGYTFGSGTRLTVV.

A note on this clonotype: The junction shows a germline mismatch at one end, possibly a read error. The chain uses TRBV11-2 and TRBJ2-7; 10 bases fit TRBD1. Germline V gene lookup returns CDR1 SGHAT and CDR2 FQNNGV. This CDR3 is 18 amino acids long. CDR3 bases: TGTGCCATCAGCCGTCGGGACAGGGGCGTTAAGCGAGGATACGAGCAGTACTTC. Its translation: CAISRRDRGVKRGYEQYF. Combining the CDR3 with reference TRBV11-2 and TRBJ2-7 gives the whole variable domain EAGVAQSPRYKIIEKRQSVAFWCNPISGHATLYWYQQILGQGPKLLIQFQNNGVVDDSQLPKDRFSAERLKGVDSTLKIQPAKLEDSAVYLCAISRRDRGVKRGYEQYFGPGTRLTVT.

This clonotype was found many times. The chain uses TRBV28 and TRBJ2-7, with 8 bases that match TRBD1. There are 15 residues in the CDR3. CDR1 and CDR2 (germline): MDHEN, SYDVKM. V lost 6 bases to trimming and J lost 3 bases; unmatched junction nucleotides: 10. CDR3 residues: CASRSGQGGFYEQYF. The CDR3, as DNA: TGTGCCAGCAGAAGCGGACAGGGTGGTTTCTACGAGCAGTACTTC.

In its sample, this clonotype was seen many times. As DNA, the CDR3 is TGTGCCAGCAGCACCGGCGGGTGGGGGACGGATTCACCCCTCCACTTT. It specifies CASSTGGWGTDSPLHF. V and J are TRBV5-6 and TRBJ1-6; D might be TRBD1 (5 bases). Trimming shortened V by 4 bases and J by 8 bases, and 19 bases separated the two germline ends. The CDR3 covers 16 residues. The germline CDR1 and CDR2 sequences are SGHDT and YYEEEE.

This clonotype was seen ten or more times. The V gene is TRBV7-9, the J gene TRBJ2-3; no definite D call. The CDR3 has 11 amino acids. CDR1 SEHNR and CDR2 FQNEAQ come from the germline V gene (reference sequence). With 3 bases removed from V and 5 bases from J, the gap between germline ends came to 3 bases. Here the CDR3 DNA reads TGTGCCAGCAGCTTTCGAGATACGCAGTATTTT. Translating gives CASSFRDTQYF.

There are many counts of this clonotype. The V gene is TRBV10-3, the J gene TRBJ2-5; 12 nucleotides match TRBD2. The V gene end was trimmed by 10 bases and the J gene end by 2 bases; junction bases not matched to a gene: 14. There are 17 residues in the CDR3. Germline assignment: CDR1 ENHRY and CDR2 SYGVKD. CDR3 loop: CATGLAGRAKRQETQYF. In DNA form, the CDR3 reads TGTGCCACTGGACTAGCGGGGCGGGCCAAAAGACAAGAGACCCAGTACTTC.

The table lists this clonotype with many counts. The chain carries TRBV27 and TRBJ1-6; D not certain. There are 15 residues in the CDR3. V gave up 5 bases and J gave up 11 bases, with 19 bases separating them. CDR1 and CDR2 from the germline V gene are MNHEY and SMNVEV (reference sequence). The chain's CDR3 is CASSPLPVGIPPLHF. The CDR3, as DNA: TGTGCCAGCAGTCCCCTTCCGGTAGGGATTCCACCCCTCCACTTT.

The gene calls are TRBV10-3 and TRBJ2-1; D perhaps matches TRBD2 (6 bases). Germline CDR1 is ENHRY and CDR2 is SYGVKD. V lost 4 bases and J lost 9, with 16 bases in between. This CDR3 is 14 amino acids long. CDR3 sequence: CAISVRGGAAEQFF. CDR3 in DNA: TGTGCCATCAGTGTTCGGGGAGGAGCGGCTGAGCAGTTCTTC.

This clonotype was seen only a few times. The J gene is TRBJ2-1, the V gene TRBV14, with D maybe TRBD2 (5 bases). Trimming removed 0 bases from V and 6 bases from J, with 15 bases in between. The CDR3 runs 16 residues. Germline lookup yields CDR1 SGHDN and CDR2 FVKESK. CDR3 sequence: CASSQEWPGYSNEQFF. The CDR3 bases are TGTGCCAGCAGCCAAGAATGGCCGGGGTACTCCAATGAGCAGTTCTTC.

This clonotype was counted ten times or more. The chain combines TRBV5-1 with TRBJ2-1; 9 nucleotides align to TRBD2. The CDR3 has 15 amino acids. The junction had 8 bases not matched to a gene; V was cut back by 6 bases and J by 4 bases. Germline loops: CDR1 SGHRS, CDR2 YFSETQ. The CDR3 protein is CASTQIAGEYNEQFF. CDR3 bases: TGCGCCAGCACCCAAATAGCGGGGGAATACAATGAGCAGTTCTTC.

The table lists this clonotype with many counts. The chain recombines TRBV7-2 with TRBJ1-6, with D possibly matching TRBD1 (6 bases). Germline CDR1 SGHTA, CDR2 FQGNSA. The CDR3 runs to 15 residues. V lost 1 base to trimming and J lost 10 bases, with 14 bases between them. The DNA of the CDR3 is TGTGCCAGCAGCTTAGATGGGGGGGCTCGGTCACCCCTCCACTTT. Translated, it gives CASSLDGGARSPLHF.

This clonotype appeared many times. The chain carries TRBV7-2 and TRBJ1-1; TRBD1 matches 10 bases. With V trimmed by 1 base and J by 8 bases, 7 bases remained unmatched. There are 15 residues in the CDR3. Germline assignment: CDR1 SGHTA and CDR2 FQGNSA. In nucleotides, the CDR3 is TGTGCCAGCAGCTTAGAGACAGGGGGCCTTGGGGAAGCTTTCTTT. Amino acids: CASSLETGGLGEAFF.

This clonotype came up many times. V usage is TRBV3-1 and J usage is TRBJ2-3; 9 nucleotides agree with TRBD2. The CDR3 contains 15 residues. Germline CDR1 LGHDT, CDR2 YNNKEL (reference sequence). The trim removed 6 bases at V and 3 bases at J, leaving 7 bases unmatched. The CDR3 protein is CASRASGAQTDTQYF. CDR3 bases: TGTGCCAGCAGAGCTAGCGGGGCGCAGACAGATACGCAGTATTTT.

This clonotype occurred many times. The gene calls are TRBV5-1 and TRBJ2-5, with a tentative D call TRBD1 (5 bases). The germline CDR1 and CDR2 sequences are SGHRS and YFSETQ. The CDR3 is 15 amino acids. V shed 0 bases and J shed 5 bases, with 14 bases lying between them. The CDR3 region is CASSLVQGGVETQYF. The CDR3 nucleotides are TGCGCCAGCAGCTTGGTTCAGGGCGGAGTCGAGACCCAGTACTTC.

The sample holds many counts of this clonotype. The chain carries TRBV5-1 and TRBJ2-5; no clear D gene. Germline V gene lookup returns CDR1 SGHRS and CDR2 YFSETQ. The CDR3 loop spans 16 amino acids. V was pared by 0 bases and J by 4 bases, with 16 bases between. The CDR3, as DNA: TGCGCCAGCAGCTTGGGAGCTTGGGGAAGAGGAGAGACCCAGTACTTC. Amino acid sequence: CASSLGAWGRGETQYF.

This clonotype was seen repeatedly, ten times or more. V and J are TRBV11-3 and TRBJ2-1, with 9 bases that match TRBD2. Germline V CDR1 and CDR2: SGHNT, YENEEA. CDR3 length: 16 amino acids. After removal of 2 bases from V and 5 bases from J, the junction contained 7 bases not matched to a gene. For the CDR3, the DNA is TGTGCCAGCAGCTTAAGGCGGGGGGGCGCTCACAATGAGCAGTTCTTC. Its protein product is CASSLRRGGAHNEQFF.

As regards this clonotype: The junction departs from the called germline gene at one end, perhaps through a read error. V gene TRBV5-1 combines with J gene TRBJ1-1; no clear D. The CDR3 runs 14 residues. Germline CDR1 is SGHRS and CDR2 is YFSETQ. This CDR3 reads CACSLGDGNTEAFF. The DNA of the CDR3 is TGCGCCTGCAGCTTGGGAGATGGGAACACTGAAGCTTTCTTT.

This clonotype was observed a handful of times. The chain uses TRBV5-1 and TRBJ2-3, with a tentative D call TRBD2 (6 bases). V gave up 6 bases and J gave up 6 bases, with 17 bases separating them. In germline, CDR1 is SGHRS, CDR2 YFSETQ. The CDR3 contains 14 residues. The CDR3 DNA is TGCGCCAGCAACGACGGCGGGGTAGGGGATACGCAGTATTTT. Its translation is CASNDGGVGDTQYF. Together with reference TRBV5-1 and TRBJ2-3, the CDR3 gives the full variable domain: KAGVTQTPRYLIKTRGQQVTLSCSPISGHRSVSWYQQTPGQGLQFLFEYFSETQRNKGNFPGRFSGRQFSNSRSEMNVSTLELGDSALYLCASNDGGVGDTQYFGPGTRLTVL.

At least ten counts were recorded for this clonotype. The rearrangement joins TRBV7-2 to TRBJ2-5; TRBD1 matches at 9 bases. J was trimmed by 2 bases and V by 5 bases; bases with no gene match: 6. CDR1 is SGHTA and CDR2 is FQGNSA in the germline V gene. CDR3 length: 15 residues. This chain's CDR3 is CASSASGTGQETQYF. CDR3 DNA sequence: TGTGCCAGCAGCGCCTCCGGGACAGGGCAAGAGACCCAGTACTTC. The full variable domain, rest sourced from reference TRBV7-2 and TRBJ2-5, is GAGVSQSPSNKVTEKGKDVELRCDPISGHTALYWYRQSLGQGLEFLIYFQGNSAPDKSGLPSDRFSAERTGGSVSTLTIQRTQQEDSAVYLCASSASGTGQETQYFGPGTRLLVL.

Ten or more counts support this clonotype. This rearrangement joins TRBV6-2 or TRBV6-3 to TRBJ1-1, with D possibly TRBD1 on 5 matching bases. Trimming pared 4 bases from V and 4 bases from J, leaving 13 bases between. Germline V gene lookup returns CDR1 MNHEY and CDR2 SVGEGT. The CDR3 consists of 14 residues. CDR3 DNA: TGTGCCAGCAGTTCTGGACCAAGGGGCACTGAAGCTTTCTTT. It is translated as CASSSGPRGTEAFF.

This clonotype was detected many times. The V gene is TRBV20-1, the J gene TRBJ2-1, with D possibly matching TRBD1 (6 bases). Between the trimmed V and J ends, which lost 5 bases and 1 base, there was a span of 18 bases. This CDR3 contains 16 residues. The germline V gene has CDR1 DFQATT and CDR2 SNEGSKA (reference sequence). In DNA, the CDR3 is TGCAGTGCTGTTGGGGGCCTCCCTGGGTCCTACAATGAGCAGTTCTTC. Residues: CSAVGGLPGSYNEQFF.

The table lists this clonotype with many counts. CDR3 sequence reads: CSASPIAGYSSYEQYF. The CDR3 bases are TGCAGTGCTAGTCCCATAGCGGGTTACAGCTCCTACGAGCAGTACTTC. The rearrangement uses TRBV20-1 and TRBJ2-7, with 7 bases that match TRBD2. CDR3 size: 16 residues. J gave up 0 bases and V 3 bases, and 11 bases lay outside the gene matches. The germline CDR1 and CDR2 sequences are DFQATT and SNEGSKA (reference sequence).

This clonotype was counted many times. The chain combines TRBV29-1 with TRBJ2-3; D is perhaps TRBD2 (5 bases). V was shortened by 1 base and J by 4 bases, with 6 bases between the two germline ends. This CDR3 is built from 12 residues. CDR1 is SQVTM and CDR2 is ANQGSEA in the germline V gene. CDR3 amino acids: CSVEGGADTQYF. As DNA, the CDR3 is TGCAGCGTTGAAGGGGGAGCAGATACGCAGTATTTT.